A selection of T cell receptor beta chains follows, all from one sample in a study of human T cells and chemical hapten exposure. TCRdb independently ran MiXCR on the RACE reads; one entry per CDR3 protein. Here the sample spans about 47,000 distinct CDR3 sequences, 4.4% being singletons. The specimen sequenced was whole blood. These receptors all come from a human donor in good health. Some clones in this sample may be carry-over from other donors' samples. Both conserved end residues are part of each CDR3. The D gene is left open where the match is weak. Only some rows state a clone size, as once, few, many or a class for expanded clones.

many	TRBV18	.	TRBJ1-2	15	TGTGCCAGCTCACCATCAGGGGCTTCTAACTATGGCTACACCTTC	CASSPSGASNYGYTF
many	TRBV6-5	.	TRBJ1-2	14	TGTGCCAGCAGAAGAACCGGGACGGCCTATGGCTACACCTTC	CASRRTGTAYGYTF
.	TRBV10-3	TRBD1	TRBJ1-1	14	TGTGCCATCAGCCGACAGGGCCCGAACACTGAAGCTTTCTTT	CAISRQGPNTEAFF
many	TRBV5-1	.	TRBJ2-4	13	TGCGCCAGCAGCTTCCATGAGAGGGACATTCAGTACTTC	CASSFHERDIQYF
.	TRBV3-1	.	TRBJ1-1	14	TGTGCCAGCAGCCAAGACGGGTGGACAGTTGAAGCTTTCTTT	CASSQDGWTVEAFF
many	TRBV9	.	TRBJ2-5	16	TGTGCCAGCAGCTCTCGGGGCGGCAGCCGGGGAGAGACCCAGTACTTC	CASSSRGGSRGETQYF
.	TRBV28	.	TRBJ2-7	16	TGTGCCAGCCTAGGACAGCCCCCCCAATTCTCCTACGAGCAGTACTTC	CASLGQPPQFSYEQYF
many	TRBV20-1	TRBD2	TRBJ2-7	16	TGCAGTGCTAGAGTCCGGCTAGCGGAGTTTGCTTGGGAGCAGTACTTC	CSARVRLAEFAWEQYF
many	TRBV28	.	TRBJ1-5	14	TGTGCCAGCAGTTTTTCGCAGAGCAATCAGCCCCAGCATTTT	CASSFSQSNQPQHF
many	TRBV6-2/TRBV6-3	.	TRBJ2-5	11	TGTGCCAGCAGTTACTCGAAGACCCAGTACTTC	CASSYSKTQYF
few	TRBV10-3	.	TRBJ1-2	13	TGTGCCATCAGTGGGAGGATTAACTATGGCTACACCTTC	CAISGRINYGYTF
.	TRBV28	.	TRBJ1-1	14	TGTGCCAGCAGAAGACAACCCATGAACACTGAAGCTTTCTTT	CASRRQPMNTEAFF
many	TRBV28	TRBD1	TRBJ2-7	16	TGTGCCAGCAGTTTACCTACAGGGGGCCGGGGATACGAGCAGTACTTC	CASSLPTGGRGYEQYF
many	TRBV10-3	TRBD1	TRBJ1-4	21	TGTGCCATCAGCGCCTACATTTCCGGGACAGCGATTGGATCAACTAATGAAAAACTGTTTTTT	CAISAYISGTAIGSTNEKLFF
many	TRBV29-1	.	TRBJ2-1	11	TGCAGCGTGAAAGGGACGAATGAGCAGTTCTTC	CSVKGTNEQFF
many	TRBV10-1	.	TRBJ2-7	17	TGCGCCAGCAGTGAGTCTTTCTGGACAGATCGACCCTACGAGCAGTACTTC	CASSESFWTDRPYEQYF
many	TRBV24-1	.	TRBJ1-2	13	TGTGCCACCAGTGAATCGACCGGACGGGGCTACACCTTC	CATSESTGRGYTF
many	TRBV5-1	TRBD2	TRBJ2-3	19	TGCGCCAGCAGCTTCGCCCCCGGGACTAGCGGGGCTAGCACAGATACGCAGTATTTT	CASSFAPGTSGASTDTQYF